The rows below give T cell receptor beta chains drawn from one sample of a study of control samples from healthy donors and cancer patients. Profiling relied on immunoSEQ multiplex PCR, and the TCRdb table lists in-frame clones only, not all of them. The sample gives 80,000 or so clones, around 94% of which show up once; approximately 5.7% is in the top ten. The specimen sequenced was blood. The receptor source for this set is a woman aged 40 to 50 in good health. CDR3s include the opening cysteine and the closing phenylalanine or tryptophan. The D gene is left open where the match is weak. The size of a clone is reported for some rows only, either as once, few or many, or as a class for expanded clones.

clone_size	v_call	j_call	d_call	cdr3_aa	cdr3_nt
few	TRBV12-5	TRBJ2-1	TRBD2	CASGLVLIPGLAGGGSYNEQFF	TGTGCTAGTGGTTTGGTACTGATCCCGGGACTAGCGGGAGGAGGCTCCTACAATGAGCAGTTCTTC
.	TRBV19	TRBJ2-6	TRBD1	CASSIRPPGQGMSGANVLTF	TGTGCCAGTAGTATAAGACCTCCGGGACAGGGGATGTCTGGGGCCAACGTCCTGACTTTC
.	TRBV5-6	TRBJ2-3	.	CASSLVGRTDTQYF	TGTGCCAGCAGCTTGGTTGGTCGCACAGATACGCAGTATTTT
.	TRBV3-1/TRBV3-2	TRBJ2-2	.	CASSQEVPVSTVWTGELFF	TGTGCCAGCAGCCAAGAAGTCCCAGTCTCGACTGTCTGGACCGGGGAGCTGTTTTTT
.	TRBV15	TRBJ2-3	.	CATSRDPAGADTQYF	TGTGCCACCAGCAGAGATCCGGCAGGGGCAGATACGCAGTATTTT
few	TRBV27	TRBJ1-5	TRBD1	CASSPRSGGAYQPQHF	TGTGCCAGCAGTCCTCGATCAGGGGGCGCTTATCAGCCCCAGCATTTT
.	TRBV6-1	TRBJ1-2	.	CASSETRGTGGYTF	TGTGCCAGCAGTGAGACTCGGGGGACGGGGGGCTACACCTTC
.	TRBV28	TRBJ2-7	.	CASSPPTVAYEQYF	TGTGCCAGCAGCCCGCCGACAGTTGCCTACGAGCAGTACTTC
.	TRBV6-5	TRBJ1-1	.	CASSYLPGANGAEAFF	TGTGCCAGCAGTTACCTGCCAGGGGCTAATGGCGCTGAAGCTTTCTTT
.	TRBV3-1/TRBV3-2	TRBJ2-7	.	CASSQGSYPYEQYF	TGTGCCAGCAGCCAAGGGTCGTATCCCTACGAGCAGTACTTC
few	TRBV7-9	TRBJ2-5	.	CASSLVEETQYF	TGTGCCAGCAGCTTAGTGGAGGAGACCCAGTACTTC
few	TRBV29-1	TRBJ2-1	TRBD2	CSVDGEGFSYNEQFF	TGCAGCGTTGATGGGGAGGGATTCTCCTACAATGAGCAGTTCTTC
.	TRBV5-1	TRBJ1-1	.	CASSGGSDTEAFF	TGCGCCAGCAGTGGGGGGAGTGACACTGAAGCTTTCTTT
.	TRBV7-3	TRBJ1-2	TRBD1	CASSLGGQGIRGGYTF	TGTGCCAGCAGCTTAGGGGGACAGGGGATAAGGGGAGGCTACACCTTC
.	TRBV7-2	TRBJ1-5	TRBD1	CASSFSTGNMQPQHF	TGTGCCAGCAGCTTCTCGACAGGGAATATGCAGCCCCAGCATTTT
few	TRBV10-3	TRBJ1-3	.	CAIRQPSGNTIYF	TGTGCCATCAGGCAGCCTTCTGGAAACACCATATATTTT
once	TRBV19	TRBJ1-5	TRBD1	CASRSPGQGAWQPQHF	TGTGCCAGTAGAAGTCCGGGACAGGGGGCTTGGCAGCCCCAGCATTTT
.	TRBV6-5	TRBJ1-6	.	CASSTTGLYNSPLHF	TGTGCCAGCAGCACTACGGGACTTTATAATTCACCCCTCCACTTT
.	TRBV6-5	TRBJ1-1	TRBD1	CASRGQGAGVTEAFF	TGTGCCAGCAGGGGACAGGGGGCGGGAGTCACTGAAGCTTTCTTT
.	TRBV19	TRBJ1-5	.	CASTLVAGNQPQHF	TGTGCCAGTACCCTTGTCGCGGGCAATCAGCCCCAGCATTTT
.	TRBV2	TRBJ1-6	TRBD1	CASTLGQGNSPLHF	TGTGCCAGCACCTTGGGACAGGGGAATTCACCCCTCCACTTT
.	TRBV18	TRBJ2-7	TRBD1	CASSPTPVPGQGGNEQYF	TGTGCCAGCTCACCCACCCCTGTACCGGGACAGGGAGGGAACGAGCAGTACTTC
.	TRBV24-1	TRBJ2-1	TRBD2	CATSIGTSGYNEQFF	TGTGCCACCAGTATCGGGACTAGCGGGTACAATGAGCAGTTCTTC
.	TRBV7-2	TRBJ2-2	TRBD2	CASSPGTTLSTGELFF	TGTGCCAGCAGCCCCGGGACTACCCTAAGCACCGGGGAGCTGTTTTTT
.	TRBV19	TRBJ2-3	.	CASTPEGGLSSNTQYF	TGTGCCAGTACCCCCGAAGGAGGGTTATCCTCCAATACGCAGTATTTT
.	TRBV19	TRBJ2-3	TRBD2	CASSIGRLASDTQYF	TGTGCCAGTAGTATCGGTCGACTAGCCTCAGATACGCAGTATTTT
.	TRBV3-1/TRBV3-2	TRBJ1-1	.	CASSQEGGRDEPFF	TGTGCCAGCAGCCAAGAGGGGGGCAGGGACGAACCTTTCTTT
.	TRBV5-1	TRBJ2-3	TRBD2	CASSPRTSGTDTQYF	TGCGCCAGCAGCCCGAGGACTAGCGGCACGGATACGCAGTATTTT
.	TRBV7-7	TRBJ2-7	.	CASSLERMAEQYF	TGTGCTAGCAGCTTAGAACGTATGGCCGAGCAGTACTTC
.	TRBV6-2/TRBV6-3	TRBJ1-1	.	CASSSYQGTEAFF	TGTGCCAGCAGTTCGTATCAGGGGACTGAAGCTTTCTTT
.	TRBV29-1	TRBJ2-1	.	CSVEGIGQRSYNEQFF	TGCAGCGTTGAAGGGATAGGACAGCGCTCCTACAATGAGCAGTTCTTC
.	TRBV27	TRBJ2-3	.	CASSLFLAGRTDTQYF	TGTGCCAGCAGTTTATTCTTGGCAGGGCGCACAGATACGCAGTATTTT
.	TRBV21-1	TRBJ2-2	.	CASSKSPGTSGTKEVHRGAVF	TGTGCCAGCAGCAAGTCCCCCGGGACTAGCGGTACCAAGGAGGTGCACCGGGGAGCTGTTTTT
.	TRBV6-5	TRBJ1-1	.	CASSYSRGSEAFF	TGTGCCAGCAGTTACTCGAGAGGATCTGAAGCTTTCTTT
.	TRBV12-3/TRBV12-4	TRBJ1-2	.	CASSLTRIYGYTF	TGTGCCAGCAGTTTAACCAGGATCTATGGCTACACCTTC
.	TRBV7-2	TRBJ2-7	.	CASSIVFTVSSYEQYF	TGTGCCAGCAGCATAGTTTTTACGGTTAGCTCCTACGAGCAGTACTTC
.	TRBV30	TRBJ2-7	.	CAWNRGGHEQYF	TGTGCCTGGAACAGGGGAGGACACGAGCAGTACTTC
.	TRBV6-4	TRBJ2-2	.	CASSDSGQGPNTGELFF	TGTGCCAGCAGTGACTCGGGCCAGGGGCCGAACACCGGGGAGCTGTTTTTT
.	TRBV6-5	TRBJ1-1	.	CASRQSTEAFF	TGTGCCAGCAGACAGTCCACTGAAGCTTTCTTT
.	TRBV10-2	TRBJ2-7	TRBD1	CASSGQGQGDYEQYF	TGCGCCAGCAGTGGTCAGGGACAGGGCGACTACGAGCAGTACTTC
.	TRBV3-1/TRBV3-2	TRBJ2-2	TRBD2	CASSLGLAGGNTGELFF	TGTGCCAGCAGCCTTGGACTAGCGGGGGGGAACACCGGGGAGCTGTTTTTT
.	TRBV9	TRBJ2-4	TRBD2	CASSVREGNIQYF	TGTGCCAGCAGCGTAAGGGAGGGAAACATTCAGTACTTC
once	TRBV7-2	TRBJ2-2	.	CASRFVGTNTGELFF	TGTGCCAGCAGGTTCGTGGGCACTAACACCGGGGAGCTGTTTTTT
.	TRBV14	TRBJ2-1	.	CASSQVFPLADFYNEQFF	TGTGCCAGCAGCCAAGTCTTCCCCTTAGCGGACTTCTACAATGAGCAGTTCTTC
.	TRBV27	TRBJ1-5	.	CASSDYRERQPQHF	TGTGCCAGCAGTGATTACAGGGAGCGTCAGCCCCAGCATTTT
.	TRBV6-2/TRBV6-3	TRBJ2-3	.	CASSYWVTDTQYF	TGTGCCAGCAGTTACTGGGTCACAGATACGCAGTATTTT
.	TRBV7-9	TRBJ1-5	.	CASSSTTSNQPQHF	TGTGCCAGCAGCTCTACTACGAGCAATCAGCCCCAGCATTTT
.	TRBV6-5	TRBJ2-7	.	CASSTGTRGGEQYF	TGTGCCAGCAGCACCGGGACACGGGGAGGAGAGCAGTACTTC
.	TRBV7-6	TRBJ2-1	TRBD1	CASSQPAGTEDNEQFF	TGTGCCAGCAGCCAACCTGCCGGGACAGAGGACAATGAGCAGTTCTTC
.	TRBV11-1	TRBJ2-7	TRBD1	CASSIYAGQGFREQYF	TGTGCCAGCAGCATATACGCGGGACAGGGTTTTCGCGAGCAGTACTTC
.	TRBV7-7	TRBJ2-2	TRBD2	CASSPGLAGGAGELFF	TGTGCTAGCAGCCCGGGACTAGCGGGGGGCGCCGGGGAGCTGTTTTTT
.	TRBV5-1	TRBJ2-5	.	CASSLPTAQETQYF	TGCGCCAGCAGCTTGCCGACAGCACAAGAGACCCAGTACTTC
.	TRBV18	TRBJ1-1	.	CASSPRPSSTEAFF	TGTGCCAGCTCACCCCGCCCGAGTAGCACTGAAGCTTTCTTT
.	TRBV10-3	TRBJ2-2	.	CAISDAAGELFF	TGTGCCATCAGTGACGCGGCCGGGGAGCTGTTTTTT
.	TRBV3-1/TRBV3-2	TRBJ1-2	.	CASSQDEFFRSGYTF	TGTGCCAGCAGCCAAGATGAATTTTTCCGATCTGGCTACACCTTC
.	TRBV6-1	TRBJ1-2	TRBD1	CASKGRTGRSRYTF	TGTGCCAGCAAAGGGCGGACAGGGAGGTCGCGCTACACCTTC
.	TRBV6-5	TRBJ2-7	TRBD1	CASSYSTGTVQYEQYF	TGTGCCAGCAGTTACTCGACGGGGACAGTCCAGTACGAGCAGTACTTC